The 17 T cell receptor beta chains below all came from one sample that was sequenced in a study of cytomegalovirus exposure and HLA in healthy donors. Primers included in the PCR were 60 Vbeta and 13 Jbeta primers. Assay: immunoSEQ multiplex PCR; the TCRdb copy retains only in-frame clones and omits some. The sample records 150,000 or so clones, 74% being singletons. The sequencing input was PBMCs. The receptors stem from a man aged 25 to 40 in good health and CMV-seronegative.

V usage is TRBV19 and J usage is TRBJ1-2; 7 bases fit TRBD1. V was clipped by 2 bases and J by 4 bases; unmatched bases: 10. CDR3 size: 16 residues. Per the germline V gene, CDR1 is LNHDA and CDR2 is SQIVND (reference sequence). The CDR3: CASSISRDSTFYGYTF. The DNA for the CDR3 is TGTGCCAGTAGTATAAGCCGGGACAGCACTTTCTATGGCTACACCTTC.

The CDR3, as DNA: TGCGCCAGCAGTTCTCAAGAGACCCAGTACTTC. Translation gives CASSSQETQYF. The chain couples TRBV5-1 to TRBJ2-5; no clear D gene. Germline CDR1 and CDR2: SGHRS and YFSETQ. The CDR3 totals 11 residues. Trimming took 5 bases from V and 2 from J, leaving 4 bases between them.

This chain joins TRBV5-5 and TRBJ2-7, with D uncertain. Germline CDR1 SGHKS, CDR2 YYEKEE (reference sequence). The CDR3 covers 15 residues. The V and J ends lost 1 base and 2 bases respectively, with 13 bases between them. The CDR3 here is CASSLLGVRAYEQYF. The CDR3 DNA is TGTGCCAGCAGCTTGTTGGGCGTACGAGCCTACGAGCAGTACTTC.

This clone has only one observation. The chain uses TRBV30 and TRBJ1-1, with 9 bases aligning to TRBD1. The CDR3 totals 15 residues. V trimming: 3 bases; J trimming: 5 bases; junction bases outside the gene matches: 10. Germline CDR1 reads GTSNPN; CDR2 reads SVGIG (reference sequence). CDR3 DNA: TGTGCCTGGAGCAAACAGGGGGCGCTCAGGACTGAAGCTTTCTTT. It codes for CAWSKQGALRTEAFF.

A word on this clone: Its ends do not fully match the called genes, so a read error is possible. The CDR3 reads CASSERGYPF. The CDR3 DNA sequence: TGTGCCAGCAGTGAACGAGGCTACCCCTTC. This chain joins TRBV6-1 and TRBJ1-2; D is unclear. CDR1 is MNHNS and CDR2 is SASEGT in the germline V gene. There are 10 residues in the CDR3.

V gene TRBV7-9 combines with J gene TRBJ1-4, with 7 nucleotides matching TRBD1. The CDR3 has 15 residues. Germline trimming cut 4 bases from V and 8 bases from J; bases unmatched to any gene: 10. Germline loops: CDR1 SEHNR, CDR2 FQNEAQ (reference sequence). CDR3 region: CASSSSGTAVEKLFF. Here the CDR3 DNA reads TGTGCCAGCAGCTCTTCCGGGACAGCCGTCGAAAAACTGTTTTTT. The full variable domain, in which reference TRBV7-9 and TRBJ1-4 provide the parts outside the CDR3, is DTGVSQNPRHKITKRGQNVTFRCDPISEHNRLYWYRQTLGQGPEFLTYFQNEAQLEKSRLLSDRFSAERPKGSFSTLEIQRTEQGDSAMYLCASSSSGTAVEKLFFGSGTQLSVL.

CDR3 loop: CASLQTRTGRIETQYF. For the CDR3, the DNA is TGTGCCAGCCTTCAAACCAGGACAGGGAGGATAGAGACCCAGTACTTC. The rearrangement links TRBV2 to TRBJ2-5; 8 nucleotides line up with TRBD1. The CDR3 has 16 residues. After removal of 8 bases from V and 4 bases from J, the junction contained 15 bases not matched to a gene. The germline V gene encodes CDR1 SNHLY and CDR2 FYNNEI.

The J gene is TRBJ2-1, the V gene TRBV5-6, with 9 bases lining up with TRBD2. The CDR3 contains 16 residues. V shed 3 bases, J shed 8 bases, and the junction held 12 bases outside the gene matches. Germline V gene data show CDR1 as SGHDT and CDR2 as YYEEEE. CDR3 sequence reads: CASSWDRGTSSDEQFF. CDR3 in DNA: TGTGCCAGCAGCTGGGACCGTGGGACTAGCTCTGATGAGCAGTTCTTC.

The V call is TRBV11-2, the J call TRBJ2-7; D unresolved. The CDR3 contains 13 residues. Trimming shortened V by 5 bases and J by 4 bases, and 12 bases separated the two germline ends. Germline CDR1 and CDR2: SGHAT and FQNNGV. The chain's CDR3 is CASSQETFYEQYF. The CDR3 nucleotides are TGTGCCAGCAGCCAAGAGACATTTTACGAGCAGTACTTC.

This rearrangement joins TRBV30 to TRBJ1-5; no clear D. Germline V gene sequence: CDR1 GTSNPN, CDR2 SVGIG (reference sequence). Trimming removed 5 bases at V and 0 bases at J, with 14 bases between. The CDR3 is made up of 15 amino acids. The DNA of the CDR3 is TGTGCCTGGCGATGCGGACTGTATAGCAATCAGCCCCAGCATTTT. This translates into CAWRCGLYSNQPQHF.

Only a few counts were recorded for this clone. The chain has TRBV28 and TRBJ2-7; D uncertain. CDR3 size: 11 residues. The V end lost 6 bases, the J end lost 9 bases, and 12 bases lay between the germline ends. Germline CDR1 and CDR2: MDHEN and SYDVKM. The CDR3 reads CASSLRGVQYF. The CDR3 nucleotides are TGTGCCAGCAGCCTACGAGGAGTGCAGTACTTC.

The chain has TRBV5-6 and TRBJ2-7; 11 positions match TRBD2. The CDR3 has 17 amino acids. Germline V CDR1 and CDR2: SGHDT, YYEEEE. V dropped 0 bases and J dropped 3; count of bases not matched to a gene: 8. CDR3 amino acids: CASSLAELAGGFYEQYF. CDR3 in DNA: TGTGCCAGCAGCTTGGCCGAGCTAGCGGGGGGATTCTACGAGCAGTACTTC.

The chain carries TRBV28 and TRBJ2-7; tentatively, D is TRBD1 (7 bases). Trimming took 4 bases from V and 6 from J, leaving 16 bases between them. The germline CDR1 and CDR2 sequences are MDHEN and SYDVKM. CDR3 length: 14 amino acids. The CDR3 DNA is TGTGCCAGCAGTTCGAATGCAGGGGGGAGCGAGCAGTACTTC. Protein product: CASSSNAGGSEQYF.

The gene calls are TRBV19 and TRBJ1-1; D gene unclear. This CDR3 is 13 amino acids long. Germline V gene lookup returns CDR1 LNHDA and CDR2 SQIVND (reference sequence). V lost 2 bases to trimming and J lost 3 bases, with 7 bases between them. DNA of the CDR3: TGTGCCAGTAGTATATACACGTACACTGAAGCTTTCTTT. Encoded protein: CASSIYTYTEAFF.

The V gene is TRBV15, the J gene TRBJ1-4; the match to TRBD1 covers 7 bases. Germline V gene lookup returns CDR1 LNHNV and CDR2 YYDKDF (reference sequence). V gave up 0 bases and J gave up 7 bases; unmatched junction bases: 8. This CDR3 is 16 amino acids long. The CDR3 coding sequence is TGTGCCACCAGCAGAGATCGAGGAGGGGGCGGTGAAAAACTGTTTTTT. Translated, it gives CATSRDRGGGGEKLFF.

V gene TRBV15 combines with J gene TRBJ1-5, with a possible D match to TRBD1 (5 bases). This CDR3 comprises 15 residues. V was cut by 0 bases and J by 7 bases, with 13 bases left in between. The germline V gene encodes CDR1 LNHNV and CDR2 YYDKDF (reference sequence). The CDR3 coding sequence is TGTGCCACCAGCAGAGAGTCATCGGGGGAGCAGCCCCAGCATTTT. This translates into CATSRESSGEQPQHF.

The rearrangement joins TRBV5-1 to TRBJ2-7; a weak D match, TRBD1 (6 bases). Trimming shortened V by 0 bases and J by 5 bases, and 9 bases separated the two germline ends. The length of the CDR3 is 13 residues. The germline V gene encodes CDR1 SGHRS and CDR2 YFSETQ. The CDR3 DNA reads as TGCGCCAGCAGCTTGGACAGGGACCACGAGCAGTACTTC. Its translation is CASSLDRDHEQYF. Complete variable domain (other parts from reference TRBV5-1 and TRBJ2-7): KAGVTQTPRYLIKTRGQQVTLSCSPISGHRSVSWYQQTPGQGLQFLFEYFSETQRNKGNFPGRFSGRQFSNSRSEMNVSTLELGDSALYLCASSLDRDHEQYFGPGTRLTVT.